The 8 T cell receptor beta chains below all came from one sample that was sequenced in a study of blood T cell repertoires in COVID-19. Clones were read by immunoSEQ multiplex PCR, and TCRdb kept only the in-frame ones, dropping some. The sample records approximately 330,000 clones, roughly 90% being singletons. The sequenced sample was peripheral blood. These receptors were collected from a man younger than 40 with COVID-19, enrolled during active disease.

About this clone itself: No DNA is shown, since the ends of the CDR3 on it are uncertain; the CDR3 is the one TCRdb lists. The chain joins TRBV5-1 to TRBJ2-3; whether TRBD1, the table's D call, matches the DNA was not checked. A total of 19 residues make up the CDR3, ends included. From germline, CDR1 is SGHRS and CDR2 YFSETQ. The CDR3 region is CASSFHFGTVVASTDTQYF.

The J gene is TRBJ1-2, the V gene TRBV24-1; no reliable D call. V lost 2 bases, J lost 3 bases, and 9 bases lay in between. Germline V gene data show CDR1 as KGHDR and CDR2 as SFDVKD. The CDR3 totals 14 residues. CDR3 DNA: TGTGCCACCAGTGATTCGTACCGGGACTATGGCTACACCTTC. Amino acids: CATSDSYRDYGYTF.

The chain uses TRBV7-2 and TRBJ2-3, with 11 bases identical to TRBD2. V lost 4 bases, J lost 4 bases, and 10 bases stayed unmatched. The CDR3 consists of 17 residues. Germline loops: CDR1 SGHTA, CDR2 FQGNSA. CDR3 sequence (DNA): TGTGCCAGCAGCTCCCTCCAACTAGCGGGAGTCTCAGATACGCAGTATTTT. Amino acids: CASSSLQLAGVSDTQYF.

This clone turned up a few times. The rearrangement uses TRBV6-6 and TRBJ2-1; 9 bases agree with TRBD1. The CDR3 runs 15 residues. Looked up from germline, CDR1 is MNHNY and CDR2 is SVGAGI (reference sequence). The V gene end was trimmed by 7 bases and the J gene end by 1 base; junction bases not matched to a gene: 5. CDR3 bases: TGTGCCAGCACTCCGGGACAGGGTTCCTACAATGAGCAGTTCTTC. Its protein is CASTPGQGSYNEQFF.

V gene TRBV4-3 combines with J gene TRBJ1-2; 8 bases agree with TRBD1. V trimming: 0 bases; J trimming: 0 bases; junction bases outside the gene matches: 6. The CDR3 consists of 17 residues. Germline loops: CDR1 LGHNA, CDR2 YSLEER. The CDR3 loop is CASSQEERTGTNYGYTF. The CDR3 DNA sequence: TGCGCCAGCAGCCAAGAAGAAAGGACAGGGACTAACTATGGCTACACCTTC.

This chain's CDR3 is CATSVGTSGTDTQYF. CDR3 sequence (DNA): TGTGCCACCAGTGTAGGGACTAGCGGCACAGATACGCAGTATTTT. V and J are TRBV24-1 and TRBJ2-3; TRBD2 matches at 10 bases. V shed 5 bases and J 1 base; nucleotides not matched to a gene: 2. Germline V gives CDR1 KGHDR, CDR2 SFDVKD. The CDR3 is 15 residues long.

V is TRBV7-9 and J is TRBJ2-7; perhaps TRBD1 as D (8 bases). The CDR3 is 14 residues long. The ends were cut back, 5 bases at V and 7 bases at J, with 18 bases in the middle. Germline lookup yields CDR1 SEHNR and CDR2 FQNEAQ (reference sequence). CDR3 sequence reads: CASSRTGGAGEQYF. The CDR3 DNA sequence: TGTGCCAGCAGCCGAACAGGGGGGGCGGGGGAGCAGTACTTC.

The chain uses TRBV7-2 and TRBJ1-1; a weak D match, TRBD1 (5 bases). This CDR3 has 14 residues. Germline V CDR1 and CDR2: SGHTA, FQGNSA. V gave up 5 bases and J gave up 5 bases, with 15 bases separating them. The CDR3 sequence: CASSGLRGGTEAFF. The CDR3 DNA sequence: TGTGCCAGCAGCGGACTCCGGGGGGGTACTGAAGCTTTCTTT.